This entry describes one TCR beta chain. Treatment given: oral pan-JAK inhibitor, 5-10 mg twice daily. Germline V gives CDR1 SGHRS, CDR2 YFSETQ. Trimming at V came to 4 bases and at J to 3 bases, leaving 7 bases not matched to a gene. This CDR3 is 16 amino acids long. RNA extraction and reverse transcription yielded cDNA as sequencing template. Profiled with immunoSEQ multiplex PCR; TCRdb holds only in-frame clones, not every one. The data show roughly 110,000 clones, with roughly three fifths seen just once and approximately 3.6% held by the top ten. These data belong to a study of CD8+ T cells in alopecia areata.

The TCR sequence derives from a human donor with alopecia areata. This chain uses TRBV5-1 with TRBJ2-3, with 11 bases that match TRBD2. The specimen was CD4+ T cells sorted from blood, collected at week 24, from a patient treated with tofacitinib. DNA for the CDR3: TGCGCCAGCAGCATTAGCGGGGGGGCCGTAACAGATACGCAGTATTTT. This encodes CASSISGGAVTDTQYF. Filled out from reference TRBV5-1 and TRBJ2-3, the complete variable domain reads KAGVTQTPRYLIKTRGQQVTLSCSPISGHRSVSWYQQTPGQGLQFLFEYFSETQRNKGNFPGRFSGRQFSNSRSEMNVSTLELGDSALYLCASSISGGAVTDTQYFGPGTRLTVL.